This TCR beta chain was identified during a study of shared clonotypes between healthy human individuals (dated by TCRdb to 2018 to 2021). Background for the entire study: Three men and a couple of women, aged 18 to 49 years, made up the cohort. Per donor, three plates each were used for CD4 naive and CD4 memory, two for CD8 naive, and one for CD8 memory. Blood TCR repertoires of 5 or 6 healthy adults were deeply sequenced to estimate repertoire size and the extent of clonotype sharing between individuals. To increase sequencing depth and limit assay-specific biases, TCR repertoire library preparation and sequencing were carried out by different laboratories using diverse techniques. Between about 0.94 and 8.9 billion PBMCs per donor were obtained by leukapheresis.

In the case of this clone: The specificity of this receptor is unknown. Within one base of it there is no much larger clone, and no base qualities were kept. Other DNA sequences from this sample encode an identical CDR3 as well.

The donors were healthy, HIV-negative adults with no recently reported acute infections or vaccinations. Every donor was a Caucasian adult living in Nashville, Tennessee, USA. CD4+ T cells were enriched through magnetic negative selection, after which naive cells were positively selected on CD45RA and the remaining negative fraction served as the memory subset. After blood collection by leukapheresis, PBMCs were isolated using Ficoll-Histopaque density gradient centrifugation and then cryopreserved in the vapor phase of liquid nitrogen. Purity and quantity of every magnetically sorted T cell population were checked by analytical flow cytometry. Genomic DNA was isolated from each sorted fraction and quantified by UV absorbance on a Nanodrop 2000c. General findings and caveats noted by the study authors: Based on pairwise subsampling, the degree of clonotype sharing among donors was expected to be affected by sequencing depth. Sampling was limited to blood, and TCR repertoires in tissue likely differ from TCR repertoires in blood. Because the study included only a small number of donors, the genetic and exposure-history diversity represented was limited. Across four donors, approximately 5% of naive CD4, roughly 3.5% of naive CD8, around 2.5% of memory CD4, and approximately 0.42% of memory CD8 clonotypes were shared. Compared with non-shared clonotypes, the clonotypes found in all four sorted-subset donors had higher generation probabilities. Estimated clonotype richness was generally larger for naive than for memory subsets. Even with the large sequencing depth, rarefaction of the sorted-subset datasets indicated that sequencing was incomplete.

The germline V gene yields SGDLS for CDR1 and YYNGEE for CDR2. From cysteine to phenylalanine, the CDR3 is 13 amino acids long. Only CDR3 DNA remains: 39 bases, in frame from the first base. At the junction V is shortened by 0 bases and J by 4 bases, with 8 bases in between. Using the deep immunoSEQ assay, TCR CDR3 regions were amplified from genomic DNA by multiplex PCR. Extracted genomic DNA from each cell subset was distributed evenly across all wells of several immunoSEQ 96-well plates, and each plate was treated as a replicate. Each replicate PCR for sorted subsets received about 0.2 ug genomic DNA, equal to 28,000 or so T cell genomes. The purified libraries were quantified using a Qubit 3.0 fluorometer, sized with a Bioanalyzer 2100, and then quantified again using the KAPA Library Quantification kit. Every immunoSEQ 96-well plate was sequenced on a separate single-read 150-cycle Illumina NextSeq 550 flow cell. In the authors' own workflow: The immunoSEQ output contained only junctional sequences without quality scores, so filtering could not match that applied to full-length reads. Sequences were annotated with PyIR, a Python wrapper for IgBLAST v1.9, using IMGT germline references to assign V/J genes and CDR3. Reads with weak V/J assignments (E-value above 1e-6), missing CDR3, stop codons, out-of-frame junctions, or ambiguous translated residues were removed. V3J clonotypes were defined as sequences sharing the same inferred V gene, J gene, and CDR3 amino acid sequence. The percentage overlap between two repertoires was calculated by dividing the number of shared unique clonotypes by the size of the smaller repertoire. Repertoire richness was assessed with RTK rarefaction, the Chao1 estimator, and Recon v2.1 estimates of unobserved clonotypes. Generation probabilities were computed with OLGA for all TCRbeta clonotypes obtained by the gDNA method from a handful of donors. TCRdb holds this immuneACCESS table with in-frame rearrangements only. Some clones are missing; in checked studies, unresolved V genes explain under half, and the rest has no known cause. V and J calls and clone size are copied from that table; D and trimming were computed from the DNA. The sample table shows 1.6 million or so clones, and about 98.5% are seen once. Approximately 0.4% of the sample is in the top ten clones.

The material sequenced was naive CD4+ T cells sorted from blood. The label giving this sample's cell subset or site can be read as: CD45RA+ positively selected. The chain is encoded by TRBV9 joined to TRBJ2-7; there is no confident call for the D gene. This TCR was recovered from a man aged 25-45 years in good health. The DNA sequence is TGTGCCAGCAGCGTAGATCCTGGGTACGAGCAGTACTTC. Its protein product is CASSVDPGYEQYF. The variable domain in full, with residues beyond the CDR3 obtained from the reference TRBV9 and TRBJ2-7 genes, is DSGVTQTPKHLITATGQRVTLRCSPRSGDLSVYWYQQSLDQGLQFLIQYYNGEERAKGNILERFSAQQFPDLHSELNLSSLELGDSALYFCASSVDPGYEQYFGPGTRLTVT.